This entry concerns a single T cell receptor (beta chain). What it recognizes is unknown. As for treatment: about 20 received Ad26.COV2.S at low or high dose, single or two shots; roughly 5 received placebo; per-sample allocation not given. At day 63 after the first vaccine or placebo injection, samples were drawn. Recruitment in Boston yielded a donor of adult age, 18-55 years. This sample is part of a study of Ad26.COV2.S vaccination and SARS-CoV-2 variants. The wider study: The study gave Ad26.COV2.S intramuscularly, once or twice 56 days apart. General observations from the study: Across vaccine and placebo recipients, the breadth of non-spike TCRs was similar.

CDR1 and CDR2 from the germline V gene are GTSNPN and SVGIG (reference sequence). Trimming took off 3 bases at V and 3 bases at J, with 14 bases between the two ends. The CDR3 has 14 residues. Assay used: immunoSEQ multiplex PCR; TCRdb lists only in-frame clones, some missing. The profile shows roughly 420,000 clones, over 75% of them singletons. The sequencing used peripheral blood, collected in a trial of Ad26.COV2.S vaccine versus placebo. This sequence originates from a person aged 18-60 years who received the Ad26.COV2.S COVID-19 vaccine or a placebo. The chain couples TRBV30 to TRBJ1-2; D remains unclear. CDR3 amino acids: CAWSPAGLYYGYTF. DNA of the CDR3: TGTGCCTGGAGCCCTGCCGGACTGTACTATGGCTACACCTTC.